Below, 28 T cell receptor beta chains from the same sample are listed, as sequenced in a study of T cell clonality in common variable immunodeficiency. Study-wide findings and caveats: Common variable immunodeficiency TCR beta sequences reportedly had fewer deletions and N-nucleotide insertions.

Some clones are missing from TCRdb's copy, which holds only in-frame ones; the method was immunoSEQ multiplex PCR. Listed for the sample are 25,000 to 30,000 clones, none seen a single time. No cognate antigen is known for these TCRs. The specimen was peripheral blood mononuclear cells. The receptors shown here come from a human donor with common variable immunodeficiency.

This clone was picked up many times. The sequenced fragment ends 3 residues before the CDR3 boundary, so the rest is inferred from the germline J gene. This chain connects TRBV5-4 to TRBJ2-5, with 9 positions matching TRBD1. This CDR3 has 15 residues. Germline V lookup: CDR1 SGHNT, CDR2 YYREEE (reference sequence). V was pared by 0 bases and J by 4 bases, with 4 bases of the junction left unmatched. This chain's CDR3 is CASSLGTGVGETQYF. CDR3 DNA, as far as it was read: TGTGCCAGCAGCTTGGGGACAGGGGTGGGAGAGACC. Based on the CDR3 plus reference TRBV5-4 and TRBJ2-5, the full variable domain is ETGVTQSPTHLIKTRGQQVTLRCSSQSGHNTVSWYQQALGQGPQFIFQYYREEENGRGNFPPRFSGLQFPNYSSELNVNALELDDSALYLCASSLGTGVGETQYFGPGTRLLVL.

In its sample, this clone was seen a few times. The read terminates 3 residues before the CDR3 end, so the remaining end is supplied by the germline J gene. This chain connects TRBV7-6 to TRBJ2-7; 7 bases match TRBD2. The CDR3 extends over 14 amino acids. With V trimmed by 0 bases and J by 6 bases, 5 bases remained unmatched. The germline V gene encodes CDR1 SGHVS and CDR2 FNYEAQ. The CDR3: CASSLAGEGLEQYF. The sequenced part of the CDR3 DNA is TGTGCCAGCAGCTTAGCAGGGGAGGGCCTCGAG.

There are a few counts of this clone. The CDR3 end lies 3 residues beyond the end of the read and is filled in from the germline J gene. The rearrangement joins TRBV7-9 to TRBJ2-7; possible D gene TRBD1, 5 bases. The germline V gene has CDR1 SEHNR and CDR2 FQNEAQ (reference sequence). Between the trimmed V and J ends, which lost 5 bases and 3 bases, there was a span of 14 bases. This CDR3 has 14 amino acids. The CDR3 bases that were read are TGTGCCAGCAGCCCGAGACAGTCCTACTACGAG. Protein: CASSPRQSYYE. The whole CDR3 is CASSPRQSYYEQYF.

This clone was found many times. Incomplete CDR3 DNA: TGTGCCAGCAGCCGGGACTTCTACGAG. It encodes CASSRDFYE. The whole CDR3 region reads CASSRDFYEQYF. The chain has TRBV7-9 and TRBJ2-7; D perhaps matches TRBD2 (6 bases). The DNA ends 3 residues before the CDR3 does, and the rest of the CDR3 is filled in from the germline J gene. This CDR3 is 12 amino acids long. The V end lost 5 bases, the J end lost 3 bases, and 8 bases lay between the germline ends. CDR1 and CDR2 from the germline V gene are SEHNR and FQNEAQ (reference sequence).

Comment on this clone: Coverage ceases 3 residues before the CDR3 finishes, and the germline J gene fills in the end. This chain uses TRBV7-9 with TRBJ1-1; D might be TRBD1 (5 bases). The CDR3 covers 15 residues. Germline V CDR1 and CDR2: SEHNR, FQNEAQ (reference sequence). Trimming took 3 bases from V and 0 from J, leaving 11 bases between them. This CDR3 reads CASSFPGGVNTEAFF. The covered CDR3 bases are TGTGCCAGCAGCTTTCCCGGGGGGGTGAACACTGAA. Full variable domain (outside the CDR3, taken from reference TRBV7-9 and TRBJ1-1): DTGVSQNPRHKITKRGQNVTFRCDPISEHNRLYWYRQTLGQGPEFLTYFQNEAQLEKSRLLSDRFSAERPKGSFSTLEIQRTEQGDSAMYLCASSFPGGVNTEAFFGQGTRLTVV.

A note on this clone: Read coverage stops 3 residues before the CDR3 terminus; the germline J gene supplies the remainder. Other DNA sequences in the sample encode the same CDR3. The chain links TRBV18 to TRBJ2-7; the D gene is possibly TRBD1 (6 bases). CDR1 and CDR2 (germline): KGHSH, LQKENI. The germline V and J ends were trimmed by 4 bases and 0 bases, with 10 bases remaining between them. CDR3 length equals 14 residues. CDR3 bases read: TGTGCCAGCTCACGACAGGACAGCTCCTACGAG. Its protein is CASSRQDSSYE. The CDR3 reads in full as CASSRQDSSYEQYF.

Within the sample, this clone is medium-sized. Read sequence stops 3 residues before the CDR3 end, and the germline J gene provides the missing end. This chain links TRBV13 with TRBJ1-1, with D unresolved. The CDR3 consists of 14 residues. Trimming removed 3 bases at V and 3 bases at J, with 11 bases between. The V gene's germline CDR1 is PRHDT and CDR2 FYEKMQ (reference sequence). The CDR3 sequence: CASSFRRLDTEAFF. CDR3 DNA, as far as it was read: TGTGCCAGCAGCTTTCGTCGGTTAGACACTGAA.

This clone was detected many times. The read terminates 3 residues ahead of where the CDR3 ends, so the germline J gene completes it. This chain connects TRBV5-4 to TRBJ2-3; a weak D match, TRBD1 (5 bases). Trimming left V 0 bases short and J 3 bases short, with 8 bases between. The germline CDR1 and CDR2 sequences are SGHNT and YYREEE (reference sequence). The CDR3 consists of 14 residues. CDR3 loop: CASSLDQGTDTQYF. CDR3 bases read: TGTGCCAGCAGCTTGGATCAGGGAACAGATACG.

To note about this clone: The CDR3 end is not reached by the read, which stops 3 residues before it; the germline J gene fills it in. The rearrangement joins TRBV2 to TRBJ2-7, with 7 bases that match TRBD1. J was trimmed by 2 bases and V by 3 bases; bases with no gene match: 7. Germline loops: CDR1 SNHLY, CDR2 FYNNEI. This CDR3 has 15 residues. CDR3 DNA (partial): TGTGCCAGCAGTGACCCGGGACAGACAGCCTACGAG. Amino acids: CASSDPGQTAYE. The entire CDR3 sequence reads CASSDPGQTAYEQYF.

In this sample, this clone turned up many times. Coverage ceases 3 residues before the CDR3 finishes, and the germline J gene fills in the end. The chain combines TRBV30 with TRBJ2-7, with 7 bases lining up with TRBD1. V lost 0 bases and J lost 5; bases outside the gene matches: 4. Germline V CDR1 and CDR2: GTSNPN, SVGIG (reference sequence). The CDR3 is 13 amino acids. Partial CDR3 DNA: TGTGCCTGGAGTGTACAGGGGTCAGACGAG. Residues: CAWSVQGSDE. The whole CDR3 protein reads CAWSVQGSDEQYF.

The table lists this clone with many counts. Sequencing ends 3 residues short of the CDR3 end; the germline J gene provides the rest. This chain uses TRBV9 with TRBJ1-2, with 8 bases lining up with TRBD1. This CDR3 has 14 amino acids. The trim removed 3 bases at V and 1 base at J, leaving 2 bases unmatched. The germline CDR1 and CDR2 sequences are SGDLS and YYNGEE. The part of the CDR3 DNA that was read is TGTGCCAGCAGCGCAGGACAGGGTAACTATGGC. It specifies CASSAGQGNYG. The CDR3 as a whole reads CASSAGQGNYGYTF.

As concerns this clone: The read is 3 residues too short to cover the CDR3 end, so that end is filled in from the germline J gene. The genes are TRBV5-1 and TRBJ2-7, with 8 bases aligning to TRBD2. V shed 0 bases, J shed 4 bases, and the junction held 6 bases outside the gene matches. Looked up from germline, CDR1 is SGHRS and CDR2 is YFSETQ. The CDR3 sequence is 15 residues long. This CDR3 is CASSLGSGGSYEQYF. CDR3 bases read: TGCGCCAGCAGCTTGGGGAGCGGGGGAAGTTACGAG.

This clone was counted only a few times. The read is 3 residues too short to cover the CDR3 end, so that end is filled in from the germline J gene. This rearrangement joins TRBV30 to TRBJ2-2, with 8 bases fitting TRBD2. The germline CDR1 and CDR2 sequences are GTSNPN and SVGIG (reference sequence). V shed 4 bases and J 7 bases; nucleotides not matched to a gene: 11. This CDR3 contains 15 residues. Here the CDR3 reads CAWMNGGAFNGELFF. CDR3 bases read: TGTGCCTGGATGAACGGGGGGGCCTTTAACGGGGAG.

This clone was seen only a few times. Partial CDR3 DNA: TGTGCCAGCGCGCGGGCGGGGGGGTTGAATGAG. It encodes CASARAGGLNE. The whole CDR3 protein is CASARAGGLNEQFF. The gene calls are TRBV2 and TRBJ2-1, with 9 positions matching TRBD2. The read falls 3 residues short of the CDR3 end, and the missing part is taken from the germline J gene. In germline, CDR1 is SNHLY, CDR2 FYNNEI. V lost 8 bases to trimming and J lost 7 bases; unmatched junction nucleotides: 9. The length of the CDR3 is 14 residues.

The sample holds a few counts of this clone. The CDR3 end falls 3 residues outside the read, so it is completed with the germline J gene. The V call is TRBV7-9, the J call TRBJ1-3; D is possibly TRBD1 (5 bases). CDR1 SEHNR and CDR2 FQNEAQ come from the germline V gene (reference sequence). The V end lost 3 bases, the J end lost 3 bases, and 6 bases lay between the germline ends. The CDR3 runs 13 residues. CDR3: CASSLRGGNTIYF. Partial CDR3 DNA: TGTGCCAGCAGCTTGAGGGGTGGAAACACC. The full variable domain, rest sourced from reference TRBV7-9 and TRBJ1-3, is DTGVSQNPRHKITKRGQNVTFRCDPISEHNRLYWYRQTLGQGPEFLTYFQNEAQLEKSRLLSDRFSAERPKGSFSTLEIQRTEQGDSAMYLCASSLRGGNTIYFGEGSWLTVV.

About this clone: The CDR3 end lies 3 residues beyond the end of the read and is filled in from the germline J gene. V usage is TRBV13 and J usage is TRBJ2-3; D is ambiguous. The CDR3 totals 14 residues. The V gene lost 5 bases and the J gene lost 1 base, with 10 bases spanning the gap. Germline CDR1 PRHDT, CDR2 FYEKMQ (reference sequence). The sequenced part of the CDR3 DNA is TGTGCCAGCAGCGTCGCGGTCCGCACAGATACG. Translating it yields CASSVAVRTDT. The entire CDR3 is CASSVAVRTDTQYF.

Only a few counts were recorded for this clone. The read ends 3 residues before the CDR3 terminus; that terminus is restored from the germline J gene. The chain joins TRBV7-2 to TRBJ1-1, with a tentative D call TRBD1 (5 bases). The CDR3 length is 14 residues. Trimming removed 4 bases from V and 5 bases from J, with 14 bases in between. Germline V gene data show CDR1 as SGHTA and CDR2 as FQGNSA. The part of the CDR3 DNA that was read is TGTGCCAGCAGCTCTTCTGGGGGGGGGACTGAA. Amino acids: CASSSSGGGTE. The whole CDR3 is CASSSSGGGTEAFF.

Comments on this clone: The sequence runs out 3 residues before the end of the CDR3; the remainder is reconstructed from the germline J gene. V usage is TRBV5-5 and J usage is TRBJ2-7, with a weak D call TRBD1 (6 bases). Trimming pared 2 bases from V and 3 bases from J, leaving 12 bases between. Per germline, CDR1 SGHKS and CDR2 YYEKEE (reference sequence). The CDR3 extends over 14 amino acids. This chain's CDR3 is CASSLSSQGYEQYF. The part of the CDR3 DNA that was read is TGTGCCAGCAGCTTAAGCTCACAGGGCTACGAG.

This clone occurred a few times. The read terminates 3 residues ahead of where the CDR3 ends, so the germline J gene completes it. The V call is TRBV2, the J call TRBJ1-1, with a tentative D call TRBD1 (6 bases). CDR3 length: 13 residues. V was shortened by 6 bases and J by 1 base, with 9 bases between the two germline ends. The germline CDR1 and CDR2 sequences are SNHLY and FYNNEI. CDR3 bases read: TGTGCCAGCAGGGGACACCAGAACACTGAA. Protein sequence: CASRGHQNTE. The entire CDR3 is CASRGHQNTEAFF.

With respect to this clone: The read ends 3 residues before the CDR3 terminus; that terminus is restored from the germline J gene. V gene TRBV20-1 combines with J gene TRBJ1-6; no reliable D call. The germline V and J ends were trimmed by 7 bases and 0 bases, with 7 bases remaining between them. The length of the CDR3 is 13 residues. Germline V gene sequence: CDR1 DFQATT, CDR2 SNEGSKA (reference sequence). CDR3 DNA, as far as it was read: TGCAGTGGGCGGGGCTCCTATAATTCACCC. Its translation is CSGRGSYNSP. The whole CDR3 sequence is CSGRGSYNSPLHF.

This clone has at least ten counts. The CDR3 end is not reached by the read, which stops 3 residues before it; the germline J gene fills it in. The J gene is TRBJ2-4, the V gene TRBV18; 12 bases line up with TRBD1. V lost 3 bases and J lost 3; bases outside the gene matches: 6. In germline, CDR1 is KGHSH, CDR2 LQKENI. The CDR3 contains 17 residues. This chain's CDR3 is CASSPGQGAFGKNIQYF. The sequenced part of the CDR3 DNA is TGTGCCAGCTCACCGGGACAGGGGGCGTTTGGCAAAAACATT.

Concerning this clone itself: The read falls 3 residues short of the CDR3 end, and the missing part is taken from the germline J gene. The chain links TRBV5-1 to TRBJ2-7; 7 positions match TRBD1. This CDR3 is 14 amino acids long. The ends lost 5 bases at V and 3 bases at J; junction bases unmatched: 8. Germline-derived CDR1 and CDR2 are SGHRS and YFSETQ. CDR3 residues: CASSSGTVFYEQYF. The CDR3 bases that were read are TGCGCCAGCAGTTCCGGGACAGTTTTCTACGAG.

Notes on this clone: The read ends 3 residues before the CDR3 terminus; that terminus is restored from the germline J gene. The V gene is TRBV7-9, the J gene TRBJ2-3; TRBD2 is a possible D gene (5 bases). Germline V lookup: CDR1 SEHNR, CDR2 FQNEAQ (reference sequence). This CDR3 is 15 amino acids long. Deletions cut 5 bases from V and 0 bases from J, with 12 bases between. CDR3 region: CASSRGGLSTDTQYF. CDR3 DNA, as far as it was read: TGTGCCAGCAGCCGCGGTGGACTGAGCACAGATACG.

This clone was detected ten times or more. The read is 3 residues too short to cover the CDR3 end, so that end is filled in from the germline J gene. V gene TRBV19 combines with J gene TRBJ1-3; 7 bases map to TRBD1. Germline V gene data show CDR1 as LNHDA and CDR2 as SQIVND (reference sequence). There are 16 residues in the CDR3. V was clipped by 9 bases and J by 1 base; unmatched bases: 12. The CDR3 reads CASTLPLGQSGNTIYF. The CDR3 bases that were read are TGTGCCAGCACTCTTCCCCTGGGACAGTCTGGAAACACC.

This clone was recorded at least ten times. CDR3 in amino acids: CASSPDQETQYF. CDR3 DNA, as far as it was read: TGTGCCAGCAGCCCGGACCAAGAGACC. The chain combines TRBV7-2 with TRBJ2-5; D remains ambiguous. The read terminates 3 residues before the CDR3 end, so the remaining end is supplied by the germline J gene. Germline lookup yields CDR1 SGHTA and CDR2 FQGNSA. This CDR3 region has 12 residues. Deletions cut 5 bases from V and 0 bases from J, with 4 bases between. The full variable domain, with the rest looked up from reference TRBV7-2 and TRBJ2-5, is GAGVSQSPSNKVTEKGKDVELRCDPISGHTALYWYRQSLGQGLEFLIYFQGNSAPDKSGLPSDRFSAERTGGSVSTLTIQRTQQEDSAVYLCASSPDQETQYFGPGTRLLVL.

A few counts support this clone. The read comes to an end 3 residues before the CDR3 does, leaving the germline J gene to fill in the end. The chain has TRBV2 and TRBJ2-5; D remains ambiguous. The CDR3 sequence is 11 residues long. Germline V gene data show CDR1 as SNHLY and CDR2 as FYNNEI. Trimming removed 6 bases from V and 5 bases from J, with 7 bases in between. This chain's CDR3 is CASSVLETQYF. Incomplete CDR3 DNA: TGTGCCAGCAGCGTTCTGGAGACC.

This clone was seen only a few times. The read stops 3 residues short of the end of the CDR3; the missing end is completed from the germline J gene. The chain uses TRBV7-3 and TRBJ2-5, with 11 bases identical to TRBD2. CDR1 is SGHTA, CDR2 FQGTGA, per germline. The CDR3 is made up of 16 amino acids. The trim removed 5 bases at V and 4 bases at J, leaving 9 bases unmatched. CDR3 DNA (partial): TGTGCCAGCAGCCTAGCGGGGGGCCGCAGTACAGAGACC. Its translation: CASSLAGGRSTET. The full CDR3 protein is CASSLAGGRSTETQYF.

In its sample, this clone was seen a few times. CDR3 bases read: TGTGCCAGTAGTTCCGGGACAGGGGCCTACTATAGCAATCAGCCC. Its translation: CASSSGTGAYYSNQP. The full-length CDR3 reads as CASSSGTGAYYSNQPQHF. This chain joins TRBV19 and TRBJ1-5; 10 bases line up with TRBD1. The read falls 3 residues short of the CDR3 end, and the missing part is taken from the germline J gene. From germline, CDR1 is LNHDA and CDR2 SQIVND (reference sequence). The CDR3 covers 18 residues. J gave up 0 bases and V 5 bases, and 10 bases lay outside the gene matches.